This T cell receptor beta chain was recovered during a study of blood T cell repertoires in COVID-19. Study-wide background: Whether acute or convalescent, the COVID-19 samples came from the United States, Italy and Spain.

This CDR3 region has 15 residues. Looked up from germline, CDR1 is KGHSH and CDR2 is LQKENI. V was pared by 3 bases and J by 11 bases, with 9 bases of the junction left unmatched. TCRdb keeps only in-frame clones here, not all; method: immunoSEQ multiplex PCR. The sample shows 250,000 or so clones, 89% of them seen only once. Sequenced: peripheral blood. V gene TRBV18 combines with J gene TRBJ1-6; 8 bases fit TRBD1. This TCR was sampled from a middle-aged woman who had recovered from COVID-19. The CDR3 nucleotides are TGTGCCAGCTCACCCCGGACAGGGAAGGAAACACCCCTCCACTTT. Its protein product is CASSPRTGKETPLHF.